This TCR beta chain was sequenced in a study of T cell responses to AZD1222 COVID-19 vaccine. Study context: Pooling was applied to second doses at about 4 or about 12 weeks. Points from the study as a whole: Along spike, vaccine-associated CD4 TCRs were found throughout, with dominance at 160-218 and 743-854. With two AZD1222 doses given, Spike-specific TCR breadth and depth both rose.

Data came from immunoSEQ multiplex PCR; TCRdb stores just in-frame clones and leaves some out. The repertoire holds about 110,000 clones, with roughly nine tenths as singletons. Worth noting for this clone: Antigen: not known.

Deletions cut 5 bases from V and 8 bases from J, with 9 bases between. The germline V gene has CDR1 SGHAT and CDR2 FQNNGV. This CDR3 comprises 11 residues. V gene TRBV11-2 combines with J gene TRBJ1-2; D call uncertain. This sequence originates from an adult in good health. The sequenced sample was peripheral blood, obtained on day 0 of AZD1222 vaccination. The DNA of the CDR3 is TGTGCCAGCAGCCGAGAAGGGGGCTACACCTTC. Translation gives CASSREGGYTF.